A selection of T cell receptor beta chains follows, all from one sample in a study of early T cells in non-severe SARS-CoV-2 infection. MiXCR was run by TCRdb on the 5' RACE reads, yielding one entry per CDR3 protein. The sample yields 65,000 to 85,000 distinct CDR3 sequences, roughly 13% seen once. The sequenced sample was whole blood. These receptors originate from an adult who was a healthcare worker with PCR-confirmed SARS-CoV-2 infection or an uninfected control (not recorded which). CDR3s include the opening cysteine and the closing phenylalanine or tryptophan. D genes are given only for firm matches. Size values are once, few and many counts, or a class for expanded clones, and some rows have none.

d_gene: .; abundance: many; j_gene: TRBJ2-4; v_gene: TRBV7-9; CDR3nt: TGTGCCAGCAGCCCCCCCGGCCTAGCCAAAAACATTCAGTACTTC; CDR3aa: CASSPPGLAKNIQYF
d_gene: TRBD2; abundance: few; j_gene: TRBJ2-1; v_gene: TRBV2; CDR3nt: TGTGCCAGCAGTGAACTTTGGACTAGCGGGAAAAATGAGCAGTTCTTC; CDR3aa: CASSELWTSGKNEQFF
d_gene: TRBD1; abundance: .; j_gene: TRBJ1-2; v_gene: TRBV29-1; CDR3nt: TGCAGCGGCGGGACAGGGGGCTTCTATGGCTACACCTTC; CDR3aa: CSGGTGGFYGYTF
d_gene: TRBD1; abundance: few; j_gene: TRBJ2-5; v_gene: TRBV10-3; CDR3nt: TGTGCCATCAGTGACGCCGGACAGGGGAAAGAGACCCAGTACTTC; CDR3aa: CAISDAGQGKETQYF
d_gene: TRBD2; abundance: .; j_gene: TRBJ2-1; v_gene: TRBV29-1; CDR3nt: TGCAGCGTTGGGGCTAGCGGGGACAATGAGCAGTTCTTC; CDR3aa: CSVGASGDNEQFF
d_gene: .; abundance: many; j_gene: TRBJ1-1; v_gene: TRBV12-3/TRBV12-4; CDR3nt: TGTGCCAGCAGTTTACAGGAAAACACTGAAGCTTTCTTT; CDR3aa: CASSLQENTEAFF
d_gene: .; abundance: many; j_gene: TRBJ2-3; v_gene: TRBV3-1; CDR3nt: TGTGCCAGCAGCCAAGACCAGCGGAACACAGATACGCAGTATTTT; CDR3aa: CASSQDQRNTDTQYF
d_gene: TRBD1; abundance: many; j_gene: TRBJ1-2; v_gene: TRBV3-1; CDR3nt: TGTGCCAGCAGCCACGTCGGGACAGGGGGGAACTATGGCTACACCTTC; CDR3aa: CASSHVGTGGNYGYTF
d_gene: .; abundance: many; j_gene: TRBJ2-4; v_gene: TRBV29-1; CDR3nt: TGCAGCCAGCGAACAGCCAAAAACATTCAGTACTTC; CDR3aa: CSQRTAKNIQYF
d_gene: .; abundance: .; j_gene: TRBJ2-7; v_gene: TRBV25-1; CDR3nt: TGTGCCAGCAGTGCTAACTGGGGTGTCCACGAGCAGTACTTC; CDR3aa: CASSANWGVHEQYF
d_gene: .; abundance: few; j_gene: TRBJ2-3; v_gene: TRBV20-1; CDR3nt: TGCAGTGCTAGAGTCCCACACAGGTCCACAGATACGCAGTATTTT; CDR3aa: CSARVPHRSTDTQYF
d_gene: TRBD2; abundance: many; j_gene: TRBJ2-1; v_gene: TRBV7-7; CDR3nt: TGTGCTAGCAGCTTAGCCATTAGCGGGGAGTACAATGAGCAGTTCTTC; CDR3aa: CASSLAISGEYNEQFF
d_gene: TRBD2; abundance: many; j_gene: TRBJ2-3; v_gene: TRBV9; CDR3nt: TGTGCCAGCAGCCCGGGGGGGGCAGATACGCAGTATTTT; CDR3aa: CASSPGGADTQYF
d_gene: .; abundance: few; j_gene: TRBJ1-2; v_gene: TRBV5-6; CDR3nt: TGTGCCAGCAGCTTAGGACGGACCTATGGCTACACCTTC; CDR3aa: CASSLGRTYGYTF
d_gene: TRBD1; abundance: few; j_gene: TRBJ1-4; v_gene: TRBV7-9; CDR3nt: TGTGCCAGCAGTGAATCCGGGACAGGGGCGCTACTGTTTTTT; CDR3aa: CASSESGTGALLFF
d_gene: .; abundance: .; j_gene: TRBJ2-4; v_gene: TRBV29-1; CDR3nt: TGCAGCGTTGAAGATACGGGGGTAGCCAAAAACATTCAGTACTTC; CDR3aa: CSVEDTGVAKNIQYF
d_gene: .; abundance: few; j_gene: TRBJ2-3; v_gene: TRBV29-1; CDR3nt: TGCAGCGTTTCACAGGTTACTGATACGCAGTATTTT; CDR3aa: CSVSQVTDTQYF
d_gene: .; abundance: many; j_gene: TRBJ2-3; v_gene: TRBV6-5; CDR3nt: TGTGCCAGCAGTAACGGCGGAGATACGCAGTATTTT; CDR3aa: CASSNGGDTQYF
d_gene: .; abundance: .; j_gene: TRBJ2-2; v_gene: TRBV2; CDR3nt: TGTGCCAGCAGGAACAGGGTCGCCTACACCGGGGAGCTGTTTTTT; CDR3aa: CASRNRVAYTGELFF
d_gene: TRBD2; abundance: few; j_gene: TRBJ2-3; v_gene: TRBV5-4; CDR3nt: TGTGCCAGCAGCTTGGATATAGCGGGAGGGCCAGATACGCAGTATTTT; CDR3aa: CASSLDIAGGPDTQYF
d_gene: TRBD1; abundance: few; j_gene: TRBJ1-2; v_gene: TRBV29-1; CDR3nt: TGCAGCGTTGTTGGGACAGGGCTTGGCTACACCTTC; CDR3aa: CSVVGTGLGYTF
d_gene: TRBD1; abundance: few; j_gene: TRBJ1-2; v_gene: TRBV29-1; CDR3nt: TGCAGCGTAGCGACAGGGTATAACTATGGCTACACCTTC; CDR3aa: CSVATGYNYGYTF
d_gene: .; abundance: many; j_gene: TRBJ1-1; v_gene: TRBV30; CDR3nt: TGTGCCTGGAGAGGGACCCAGACCCGTGGAACTGAAGCTTTCTTT; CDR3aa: CAWRGTQTRGTEAFF
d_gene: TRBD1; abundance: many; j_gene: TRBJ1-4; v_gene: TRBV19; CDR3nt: TGTGCCAGTAGGTACAGGGGCGCGGAAAAACTGTTTTTT; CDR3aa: CASRYRGAEKLFF
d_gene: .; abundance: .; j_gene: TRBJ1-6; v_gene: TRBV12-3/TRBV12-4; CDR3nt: TGTGCCAGCAGCACAGGGAAGAGACCCCTCCACTTT; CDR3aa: CASSTGKRPLHF
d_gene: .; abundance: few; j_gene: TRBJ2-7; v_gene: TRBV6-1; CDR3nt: TGTGCCAGCAGCGCCGGGAAAACGACCGAGCAGTACTTC; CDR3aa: CASSAGKTTEQYF